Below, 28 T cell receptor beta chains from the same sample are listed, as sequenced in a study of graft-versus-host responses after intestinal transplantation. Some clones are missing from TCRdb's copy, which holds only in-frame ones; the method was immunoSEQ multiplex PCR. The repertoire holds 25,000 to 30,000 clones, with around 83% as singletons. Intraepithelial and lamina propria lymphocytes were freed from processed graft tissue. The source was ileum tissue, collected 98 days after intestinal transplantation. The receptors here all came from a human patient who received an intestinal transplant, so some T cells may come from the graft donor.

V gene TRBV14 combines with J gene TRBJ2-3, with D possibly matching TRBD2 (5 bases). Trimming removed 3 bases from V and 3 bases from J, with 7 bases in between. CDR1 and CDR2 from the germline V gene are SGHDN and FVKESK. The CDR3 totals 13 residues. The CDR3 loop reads CASSHWETDTQYF. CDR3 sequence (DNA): TGTGCCAGCAGCCATTGGGAGACAGATACGCAGTATTTT.

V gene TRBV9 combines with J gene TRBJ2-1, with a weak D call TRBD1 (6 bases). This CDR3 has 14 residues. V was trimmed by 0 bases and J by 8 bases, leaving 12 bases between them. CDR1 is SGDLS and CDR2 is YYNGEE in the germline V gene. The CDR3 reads CASSVEGTWDEQFF. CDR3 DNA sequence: TGTGCCAGCAGCGTAGAGGGGACATGGGATGAGCAGTTCTTC.

CDR3 sequence: CASSVTGGGYEQYF. The CDR3 DNA is TGCGCCAGCAGCGTCACAGGGGGCGGCTACGAGCAGTACTTC. The chain carries TRBV5-1 and TRBJ2-7, with 9 bases lining up with TRBD1. CDR3 size: 14 residues. The ends lost 4 bases at V and 3 bases at J; junction bases unmatched: 5. From germline, CDR1 is SGHRS and CDR2 YFSETQ.

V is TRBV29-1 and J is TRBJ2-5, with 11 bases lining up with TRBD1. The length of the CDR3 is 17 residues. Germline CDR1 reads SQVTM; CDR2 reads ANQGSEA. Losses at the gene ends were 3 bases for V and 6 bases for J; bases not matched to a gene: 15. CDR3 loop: CSVEPGQGGVVSKTQYF. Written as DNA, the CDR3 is TGCAGCGTTGAGCCGGGACAGGGGGGGGTCGTATCGAAGACCCAGTACTTC.

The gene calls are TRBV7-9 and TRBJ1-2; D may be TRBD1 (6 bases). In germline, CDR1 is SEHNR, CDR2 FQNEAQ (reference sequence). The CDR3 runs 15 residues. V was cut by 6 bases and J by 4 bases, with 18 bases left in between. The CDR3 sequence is CASRPALDRTYGYTF. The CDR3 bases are TGTGCCAGCAGGCCTGCCCTCGACAGGACCTATGGCTACACCTTC. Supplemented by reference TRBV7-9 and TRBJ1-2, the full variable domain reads DTGVSQNPRHKITKRGQNVTFRCDPISEHNRLYWYRQTLGQGPEFLTYFQNEAQLEKSRLLSDRFSAERPKGSFSTLEIQRTEQGDSAMYLCASRPALDRTYGYTFGSGTRLTVV.

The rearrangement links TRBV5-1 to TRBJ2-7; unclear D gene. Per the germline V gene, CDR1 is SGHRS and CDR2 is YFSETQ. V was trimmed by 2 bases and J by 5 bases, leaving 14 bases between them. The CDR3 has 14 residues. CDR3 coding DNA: TGCGCCAGCAGCTTCCGAAAAAGACACCACGAGCAGTACTTC. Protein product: CASSFRKRHHEQYF.

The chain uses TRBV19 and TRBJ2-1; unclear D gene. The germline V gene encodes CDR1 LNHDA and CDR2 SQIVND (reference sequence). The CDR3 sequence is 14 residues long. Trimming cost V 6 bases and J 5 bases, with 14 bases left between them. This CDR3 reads CASRPSGAHNEQFF. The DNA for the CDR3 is TGTGCCAGTAGGCCATCCGGCGCCCACAATGAGCAGTTCTTC.

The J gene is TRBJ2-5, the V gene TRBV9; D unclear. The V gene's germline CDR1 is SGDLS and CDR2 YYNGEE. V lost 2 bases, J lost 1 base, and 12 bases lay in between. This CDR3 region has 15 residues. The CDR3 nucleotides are TGTGCCAGCAGCGTGGGCGGATCGTCCCAAGAGACCCAGTACTTC. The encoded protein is CASSVGGSSQETQYF.

The CDR3 DNA reads TGTGCCAGCAGTCAACCTATGAACACTGAAGCTTTCTTT. It is translated as CASSQPMNTEAFF. The genes are TRBV6-5 and TRBJ1-1; D remains ambiguous. CDR3 length: 13 residues. Germline CDR1 reads MNHEY; CDR2 reads SVGAGI. Trimming took 5 bases from V and 0 from J, leaving 7 bases between them.

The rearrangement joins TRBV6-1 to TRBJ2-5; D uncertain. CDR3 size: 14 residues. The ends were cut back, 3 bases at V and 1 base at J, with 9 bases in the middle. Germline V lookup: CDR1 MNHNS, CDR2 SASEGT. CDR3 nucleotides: TGTGCCAGCAGTGAGTGGCTATCCCAAGAGACCCAGTACTTC. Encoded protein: CASSEWLSQETQYF.

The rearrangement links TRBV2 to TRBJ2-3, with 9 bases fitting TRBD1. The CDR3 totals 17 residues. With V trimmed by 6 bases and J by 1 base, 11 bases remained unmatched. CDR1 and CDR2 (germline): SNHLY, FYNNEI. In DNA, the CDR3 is TGTGCCAGCAGCCGCACTCCCCGGACAGGGGGCACAGATACGCAGTATTTT. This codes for CASSRTPRTGGTDTQYF.

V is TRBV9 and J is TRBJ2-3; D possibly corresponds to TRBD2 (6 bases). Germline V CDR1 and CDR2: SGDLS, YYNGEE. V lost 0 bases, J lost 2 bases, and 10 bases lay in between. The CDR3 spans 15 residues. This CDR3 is CASSVVGGFTDTQYF. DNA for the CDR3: TGTGCCAGCAGCGTAGTGGGGGGTTTCACAGATACGCAGTATTTT.

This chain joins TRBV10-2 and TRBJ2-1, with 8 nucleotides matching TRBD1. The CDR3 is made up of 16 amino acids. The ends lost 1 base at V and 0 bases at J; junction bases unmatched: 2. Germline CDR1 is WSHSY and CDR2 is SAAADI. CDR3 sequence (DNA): TGCGCCAGCAGTGAGTGGACAGGGAGCTCCTACAATGAGCAGTTCTTC. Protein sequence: CASSEWTGSSYNEQFF.

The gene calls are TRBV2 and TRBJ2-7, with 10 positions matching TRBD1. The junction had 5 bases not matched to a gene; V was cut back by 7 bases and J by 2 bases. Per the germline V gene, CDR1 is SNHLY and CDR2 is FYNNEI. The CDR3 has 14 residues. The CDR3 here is CASTPDRGAYEQYF. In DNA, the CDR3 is TGTGCCAGCACCCCGGACAGGGGGGCCTACGAGCAGTACTTC.

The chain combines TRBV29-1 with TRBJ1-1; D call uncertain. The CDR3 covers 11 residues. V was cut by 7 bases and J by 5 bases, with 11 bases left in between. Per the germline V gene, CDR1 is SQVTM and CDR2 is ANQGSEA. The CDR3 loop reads CSATHGTEAFF. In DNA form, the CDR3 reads TGCAGCGCGACTCATGGGACTGAAGCTTTCTTT. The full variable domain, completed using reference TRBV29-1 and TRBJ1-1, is SAVISQKPSRDICQRGTSLTIQCQVDSQVTMMFWYRQQPGQSLTLIATANQGSEATYESGFVIDKFPISRPNLTFSTLTVSNMSPEDSSIYLCSATHGTEAFFGQGTRLTVV.

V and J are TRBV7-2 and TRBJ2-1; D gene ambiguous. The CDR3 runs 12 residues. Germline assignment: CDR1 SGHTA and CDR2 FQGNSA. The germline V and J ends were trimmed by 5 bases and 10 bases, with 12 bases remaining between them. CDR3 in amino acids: CASSKTPGEQFF. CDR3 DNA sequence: TGTGCCAGCAGCAAAACACCCGGGGAGCAGTTCTTC. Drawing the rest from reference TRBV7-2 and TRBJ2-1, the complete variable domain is GAGVSQSPSNKVTEKGKDVELRCDPISGHTALYWYRQSLGQGLEFLIYFQGNSAPDKSGLPSDRFSAERTGGSVSTLTIQRTQQEDSAVYLCASSKTPGEQFFGPGTRLTVL.

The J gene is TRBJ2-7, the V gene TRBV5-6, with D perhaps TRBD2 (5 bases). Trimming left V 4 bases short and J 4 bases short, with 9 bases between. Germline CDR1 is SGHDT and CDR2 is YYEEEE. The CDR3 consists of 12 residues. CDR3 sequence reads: CASSRDYYEQYF. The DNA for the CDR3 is TGTGCCAGCAGCCGGGATTATTACGAGCAGTACTTC.

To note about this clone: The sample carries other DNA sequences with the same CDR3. The CDR3 nucleotides read TGTGCCAGCAGCGTCGAACAGGCCCTAAACACTGAAGCTTTCTTT. This gives the protein CASSVEQALNTEAFF. The V gene is TRBV9, the J gene TRBJ1-1; maybe TRBD1 (5 bases). This CDR3 is 15 amino acids long. Trimming shortened V by 2 bases and J by 2 bases, and 13 bases separated the two germline ends. Germline V lookup: CDR1 SGDLS, CDR2 YYNGEE.

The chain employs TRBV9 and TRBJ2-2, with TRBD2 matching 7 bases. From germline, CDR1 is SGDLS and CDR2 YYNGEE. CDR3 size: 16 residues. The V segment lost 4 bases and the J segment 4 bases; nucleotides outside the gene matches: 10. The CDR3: CASSHGGGITTGELFF. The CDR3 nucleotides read TGTGCCAGCAGCCACGGCGGGGGTATTACCACCGGGGAGCTGTTTTTT.

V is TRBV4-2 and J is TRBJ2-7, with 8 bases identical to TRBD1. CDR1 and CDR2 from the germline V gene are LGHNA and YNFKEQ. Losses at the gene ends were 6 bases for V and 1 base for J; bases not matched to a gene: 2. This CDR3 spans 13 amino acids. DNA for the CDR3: TGTGCCAGCAGTGACAGGGGTTCCTACGAGCAGTACTTC. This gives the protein CASSDRGSYEQYF.

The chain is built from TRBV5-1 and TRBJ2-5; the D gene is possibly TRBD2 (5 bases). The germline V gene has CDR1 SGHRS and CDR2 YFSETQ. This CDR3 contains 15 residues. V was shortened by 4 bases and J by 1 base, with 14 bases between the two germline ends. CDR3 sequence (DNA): TGCGCCAGCAGCCACACCCTAGCTCTCCAAGAGACCCAGTACTTC. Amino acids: CASSHTLALQETQYF.

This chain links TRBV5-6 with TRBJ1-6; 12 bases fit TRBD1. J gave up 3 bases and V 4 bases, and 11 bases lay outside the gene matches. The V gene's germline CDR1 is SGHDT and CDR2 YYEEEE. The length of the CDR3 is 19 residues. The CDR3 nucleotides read TGTGCCAGCAGCCAAACGGGACAGGGGGCAGAGCTCTATAATTCACCCCTCCACTTT. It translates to CASSQTGQGAELYNSPLHF.

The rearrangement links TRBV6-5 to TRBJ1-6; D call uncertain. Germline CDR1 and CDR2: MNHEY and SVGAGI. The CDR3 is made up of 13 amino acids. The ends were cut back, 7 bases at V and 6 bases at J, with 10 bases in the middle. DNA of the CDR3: TGTGCCAGCACCAGCAGGTTTAATTCACCCCTCCACTTT. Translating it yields CASTSRFNSPLHF.

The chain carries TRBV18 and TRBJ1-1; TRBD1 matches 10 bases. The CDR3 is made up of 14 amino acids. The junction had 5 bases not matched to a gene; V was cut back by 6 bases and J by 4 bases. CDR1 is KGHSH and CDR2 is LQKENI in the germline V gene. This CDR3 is CASSQGQGGTEAFF. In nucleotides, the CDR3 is TGTGCCAGCTCGCAAGGACAGGGGGGCACTGAAGCTTTCTTT.

CDR3 nucleotide sequence: TGTGCCAGCAGTTCCCCTCAGTACAATGAGCAGTTCTTC. It translates to CASSSPQYNEQFF. This rearrangement joins TRBV6-5 to TRBJ2-1; no definite D call. Germline V gene data show CDR1 as MNHEY and CDR2 as SVGAGI. The CDR3 runs to 13 residues. Between the trimmed V and J ends, which lost 4 bases and 4 bases, there was a span of 8 bases.

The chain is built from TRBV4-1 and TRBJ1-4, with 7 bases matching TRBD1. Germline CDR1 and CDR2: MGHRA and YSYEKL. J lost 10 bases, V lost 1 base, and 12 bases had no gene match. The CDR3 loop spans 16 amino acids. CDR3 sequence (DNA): TGCGCCAGCAGCCAAGGGGTTTTACAGGGGAGGGGAAAACTGTTTTTT. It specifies CASSQGVLQGRGKLFF.

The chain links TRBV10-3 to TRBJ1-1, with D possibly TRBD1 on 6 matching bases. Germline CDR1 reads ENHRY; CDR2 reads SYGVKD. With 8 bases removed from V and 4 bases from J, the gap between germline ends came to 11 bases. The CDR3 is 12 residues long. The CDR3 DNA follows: TGTGCCATCGGGGGGCCGGGCACTGAAGCTTTCTTT. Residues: CAIGGPGTEAFF.

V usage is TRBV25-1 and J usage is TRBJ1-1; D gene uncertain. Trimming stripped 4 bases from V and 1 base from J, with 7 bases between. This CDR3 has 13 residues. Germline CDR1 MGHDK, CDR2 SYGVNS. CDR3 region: CASSVSPNTEAFF. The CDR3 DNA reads TGTGCCAGCAGTGTTTCCCCGAACACTGAAGCTTTCTTT.